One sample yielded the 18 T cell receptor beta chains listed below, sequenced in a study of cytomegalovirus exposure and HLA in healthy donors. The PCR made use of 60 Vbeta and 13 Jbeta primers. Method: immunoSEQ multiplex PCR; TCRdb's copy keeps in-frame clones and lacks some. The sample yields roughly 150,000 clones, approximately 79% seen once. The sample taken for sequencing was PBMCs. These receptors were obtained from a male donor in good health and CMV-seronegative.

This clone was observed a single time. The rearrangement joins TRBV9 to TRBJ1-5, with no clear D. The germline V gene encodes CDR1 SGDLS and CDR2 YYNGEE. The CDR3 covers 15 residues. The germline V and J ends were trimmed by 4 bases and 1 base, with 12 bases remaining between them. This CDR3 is CASSSAGNSNQPQHF. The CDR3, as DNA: TGTGCCAGCAGCTCCGCTGGCAACAGCAATCAGCCCCAGCATTTT.

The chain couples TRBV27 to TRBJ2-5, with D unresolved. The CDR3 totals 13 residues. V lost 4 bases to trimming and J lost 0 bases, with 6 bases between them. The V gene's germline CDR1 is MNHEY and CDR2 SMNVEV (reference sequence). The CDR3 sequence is CASSSVYQETQYF. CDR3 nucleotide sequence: TGTGCCAGCAGTTCCGTGTACCAAGAGACCCAGTACTTC.

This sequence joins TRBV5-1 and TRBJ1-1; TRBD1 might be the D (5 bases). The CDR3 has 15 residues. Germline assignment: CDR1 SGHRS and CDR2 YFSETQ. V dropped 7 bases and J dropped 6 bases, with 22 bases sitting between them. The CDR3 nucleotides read TGCGCCAGCGCCAAGTCCCAGGGCGGCGGGGCTGAAGCTTTCTTT. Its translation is CASAKSQGGGAEAFF.

This CDR3 reads CASSSGRRLYSTGELFF. The CDR3 DNA follows: TGTGCCAGCAGCTCAGGGAGGCGATTGTATAGCACCGGGGAGCTGTTTTTT. The chain is built from TRBV13 and TRBJ2-2; weak D call: TRBD2 (6 bases). V gave up 4 bases and J gave up 4 bases, with 19 bases separating them. The CDR3 is made up of 17 amino acids. The germline V gene has CDR1 PRHDT and CDR2 FYEKMQ (reference sequence).

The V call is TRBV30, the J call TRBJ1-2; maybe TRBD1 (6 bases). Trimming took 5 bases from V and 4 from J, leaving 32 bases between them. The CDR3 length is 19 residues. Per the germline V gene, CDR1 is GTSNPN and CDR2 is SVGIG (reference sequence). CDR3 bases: TGTGCCTGGGCGCCCCCAGGAAATGGGGGCAAGATAAACCCCTATGGCTACACCTTC. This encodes CAWAPPGNGGKINPYGYTF.

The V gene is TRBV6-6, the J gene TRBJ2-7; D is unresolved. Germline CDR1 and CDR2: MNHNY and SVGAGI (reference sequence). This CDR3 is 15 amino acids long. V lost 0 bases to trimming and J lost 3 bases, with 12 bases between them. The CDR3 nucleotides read TGTGCCAGCAGTTACTCGAAGGCCCCAGGCTACGAGCAGTACTTC. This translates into CASSYSKAPGYEQYF.

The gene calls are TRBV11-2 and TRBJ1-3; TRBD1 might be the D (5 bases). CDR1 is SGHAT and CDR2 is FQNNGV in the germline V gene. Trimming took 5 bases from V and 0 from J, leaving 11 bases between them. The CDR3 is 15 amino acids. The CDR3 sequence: CASSLQGSSGNTIYF. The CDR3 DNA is TGTGCCAGCAGCCTCCAGGGCAGCTCTGGAAACACCATATATTTT.

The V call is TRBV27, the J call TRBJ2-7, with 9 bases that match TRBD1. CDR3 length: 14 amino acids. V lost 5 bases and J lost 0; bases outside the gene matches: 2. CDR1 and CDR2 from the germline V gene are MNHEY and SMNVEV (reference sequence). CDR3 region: CASSPDRGSYEQYF. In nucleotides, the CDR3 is TGTGCCAGCAGTCCGGACAGGGGCTCCTACGAGCAGTACTTC.

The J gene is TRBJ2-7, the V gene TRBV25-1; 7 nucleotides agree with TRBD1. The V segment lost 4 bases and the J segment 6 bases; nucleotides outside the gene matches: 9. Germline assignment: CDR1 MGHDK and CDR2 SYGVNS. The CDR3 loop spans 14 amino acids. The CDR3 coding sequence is TGTGCCAGCAGTGCCTCGGGGTCAGGGGGCGAGCAGTACTTC. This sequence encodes CASSASGSGGEQYF.

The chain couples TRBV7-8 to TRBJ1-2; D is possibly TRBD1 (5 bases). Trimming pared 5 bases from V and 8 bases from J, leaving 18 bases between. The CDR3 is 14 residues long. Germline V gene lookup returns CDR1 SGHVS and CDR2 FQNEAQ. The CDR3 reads CASSPPEMGGGYTF. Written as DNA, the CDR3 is TGTGCCAGCAGCCCGCCGGAGATGGGGGGGGGCTACACCTTC.

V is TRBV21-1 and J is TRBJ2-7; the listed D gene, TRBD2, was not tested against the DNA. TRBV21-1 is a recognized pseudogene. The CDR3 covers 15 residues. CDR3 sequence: CASSGREKLAYEQYF. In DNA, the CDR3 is TGTGCCAGCAGCGGGAGGGAAAAATTGGCCTACGAGCAGTACTTC.

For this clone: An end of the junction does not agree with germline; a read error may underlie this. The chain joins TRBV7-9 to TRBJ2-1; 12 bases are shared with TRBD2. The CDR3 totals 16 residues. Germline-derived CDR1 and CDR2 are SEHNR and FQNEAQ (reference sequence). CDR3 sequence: CSSSLMTSGSLDEQFF. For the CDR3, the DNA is TGTTCCAGCAGCTTAATGACTAGCGGGAGTCTCGATGAGCAGTTCTTC.

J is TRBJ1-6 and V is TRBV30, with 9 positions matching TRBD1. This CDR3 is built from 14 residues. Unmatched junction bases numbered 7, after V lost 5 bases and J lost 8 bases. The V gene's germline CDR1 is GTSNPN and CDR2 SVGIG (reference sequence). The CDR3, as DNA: TGTGCCTGGGCCAGGACAGGGGAGGATTCACCCCTCCACTTT. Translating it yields CAWARTGEDSPLHF.

The chain's CDR3 is CASSGTPFGYTF. As DNA, the CDR3 is TGTGCCAGCAGCGGTACTCCCTTTGGCTACACCTTC. This chain uses TRBV9 with TRBJ1-2; D uncertain. This CDR3 is built from 12 residues. The germline V and J ends were trimmed by 3 bases and 7 bases, with 10 bases remaining between them. Germline values: CDR1 SGDLS, CDR2 YYNGEE.

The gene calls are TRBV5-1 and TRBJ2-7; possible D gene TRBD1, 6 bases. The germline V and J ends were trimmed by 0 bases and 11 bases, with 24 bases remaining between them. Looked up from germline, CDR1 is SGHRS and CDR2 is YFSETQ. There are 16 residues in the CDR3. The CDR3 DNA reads TGCGCCAGCAGCTTGGCCTCCGGGACCCGAGGGGGAGATAAGTACTTC. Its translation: CASSLASGTRGGDKYF.

The CDR3 nucleotides are TGTGCCAGCAGCTTGGGGGGAGGTAGTGGGCAGATTATGAATCAGCCCCAGCATTTT. Encoded protein: CASSLGGGSGQIMNQPQHF. The rearrangement joins TRBV7-9 to TRBJ1-5; maybe TRBD1 (5 bases). Trimming took 3 bases from V and 4 from J, leaving 25 bases between them. CDR1 is SEHNR, CDR2 FQNEAQ, per germline (reference sequence). CDR3 length: 19 residues.

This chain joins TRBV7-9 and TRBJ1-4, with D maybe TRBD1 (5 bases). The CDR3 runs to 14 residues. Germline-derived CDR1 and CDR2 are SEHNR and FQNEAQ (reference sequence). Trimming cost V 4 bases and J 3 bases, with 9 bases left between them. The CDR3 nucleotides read TGTGCCAGCAGCTCACGGGGGGCTAATGAAAAACTGTTTTTT. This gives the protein CASSSRGANEKLFF.

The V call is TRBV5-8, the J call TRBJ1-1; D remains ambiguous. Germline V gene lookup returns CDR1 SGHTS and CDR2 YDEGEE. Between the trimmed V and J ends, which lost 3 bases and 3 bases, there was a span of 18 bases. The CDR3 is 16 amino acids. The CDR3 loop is CASSSRSLRGYTEAFF. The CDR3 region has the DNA TGTGCCAGCAGCTCACGATCCCTACGAGGGTACACTGAAGCTTTCTTT.